These 8 T cell receptor beta chains came from one sample sequenced in a study of T cells in Graves' hyperthyroidism and ophthalmopathy. TCR beta CDR3 regions were amplified from RNA transcripts. The TCR CDR3 was amplified in a first-round RT-PCR using the HTBI primer set. TCRdb reprocessed the multiplex PCR reads via MiXCR and lists one record per CDR3 protein. The sample lists about 250,000 distinct CDR3 sequences; 13% to 15% were seen once. Material: blood. The receptors come from a woman aged 45-60 years with Graves' hyperthyroidism that later progressed to Graves' ophthalmopathy.

In its sample, this clonotype was seen a few times. The chain is built from TRBV6-5 and TRBJ1-2; no reliable D call. CDR3 length: 15 residues. Trimming removed 2 bases at V and 2 bases at J, with 12 bases between. CDR1 and CDR2 from the germline V gene are MNHEY and SVGAGI. Written as DNA, the CDR3 is TGTGCCAGCAGTTACATGGCAGAGGCCAACTATGGCTACACCTTC. Translated: CASSYMAEANYGYTF.

This clonotype was picked up many times. This chain connects TRBV3-1 to TRBJ1-1, with a possible D match to TRBD1 (6 bases). The CDR3 loop spans 11 amino acids. CDR1 is LGHDT, CDR2 YNNKEL, per germline (reference sequence). Trimming shortened V by 1 base and J by 11 bases, and 8 bases separated the two germline ends. The DNA for the CDR3 is TGTGCCAGCAGCCAAGCAGGGGTGGCTTTCTTT. Amino acids: CASSQAGVAFF.

The chain carries TRBV20-1 and TRBJ2-3, with 10 bases aligning to TRBD2. The V gene's germline CDR1 is DFQATT and CDR2 SNEGSKA (reference sequence). After removal of 8 bases from V and 2 bases from J, the junction contained 16 bases not matched to a gene. The CDR3 covers 17 residues. The DNA of the CDR3 is TGCAGTACCCACGGGGGGTGGACTAGCGGTGACACAGATACGCAGTATTTT. Protein product: CSTHGGWTSGDTDTQYF.

This clonotype appeared many times. The chain links TRBV11-3 to TRBJ2-1; 7 positions match TRBD2. The CDR3 covers 14 residues. Germline lookup yields CDR1 SGHNT and CDR2 YENEEA. J gave up 9 bases and V 5 bases, and 10 bases lay outside the gene matches. CDR3 region: CASSPGTGGAEQFF. The CDR3 DNA sequence: TGTGCCAGCAGCCCCGGGACGGGGGGAGCTGAGCAGTTCTTC. The variable domain in full, with the rest retrieved from reference TRBV11-3 and TRBJ2-1, is EAGVVQSPRYKIIEKKQPVAFWCNPISGHNTLYWYLQNLGQGPELLIRYENEEAVDDSQLPKDRFSAERLKGVDSTLKIQPAELGDSAVYLCASSPGTGGAEQFFGPGTRLTVL.

The table lists this clonotype with many counts. This rearrangement joins TRBV2 to TRBJ1-1; 7 bases map to TRBD1. The CDR3 spans 13 residues. Unmatched junction bases numbered 8, after V lost 6 bases and J lost 7 bases. Germline CDR1 and CDR2: SNHLY and FYNNEI. CDR3 residues: CASRANRGVEAFF. CDR3 in DNA: TGTGCCAGCAGAGCGAACAGGGGAGTTGAAGCTTTCTTT.

This clonotype was counted many times. This chain links TRBV7-2 with TRBJ2-1; 10 bases align to TRBD2. CDR1 is SGHTA and CDR2 is FQGNSA in the germline V gene. J gave up 9 bases and V 5 bases, and 10 bases lay outside the gene matches. This CDR3 is 15 amino acids long. The CDR3 is CASSPRPLAGVEQFF. The CDR3 coding sequence is TGTGCCAGCAGCCCGAGGCCGCTAGCGGGAGTTGAGCAGTTCTTC.

This clonotype was observed many times. The V gene is TRBV7-6, the J gene TRBJ2-7; tentatively, D is TRBD1 or TRBD2 (6 bases each). This CDR3 comprises 14 residues. Trimming shortened V by 1 base and J by 6 bases, and 13 bases separated the two germline ends. CDR1 and CDR2 (germline): SGHVS, FNYEAQ. Written as DNA, the CDR3 is TGTGCCAGCAGCTTAGAGGGGGGCCGACTCGAGCAGTACTTC. It specifies CASSLEGGRLEQYF. The entire variable domain, with the rest obtained from reference TRBV7-6 and TRBJ2-7, is as follows: GAGVSQSPRYKVTKRGQDVALRCDPISGHVSLYWYRQALGQGPEFLTYFNYEAQQDKSGLPNDRFSAERPEGSISTLTIQRTEQRDSAMYRCASSLEGGRLEQYFGPGTRLTVT.

This clonotype occurred many times. The gene calls are TRBV12-3 or TRBV12-4 and TRBJ1-1; TRBD1 might be the D (6 bases). V lost 0 bases to trimming and J lost 4 bases, with 12 bases between them. CDR3 length: 15 amino acids. CDR3 in DNA: TGTGCCAGCAGTTTAGCCCCGACAGGCCGCACTGAAGCTTTCTTT. It yields the protein CASSLAPTGRTEAFF.